Listed here are 3 T cell receptor beta chains from one sample, sequenced in a study of PD-1 blockade in classical Hodgkin lymphoma. TCRdb keeps only in-frame clones here, not all; method: immunoSEQ multiplex PCR. This sample has roughly 10,000 clones, with under 80% found just once. The time point was: cycle 4 day 1 (C4D1), after around six weeks of nivolumab. With no exception, relapse followed autologous stem cell transplantation in all patients, and brentuximab vedotin exposure varied. Negative selection with magnets was how CD8+ T cells were isolated from the thawed PBMCs. Here the sequenced sample was CD8+ T cells from blood, taken before the fourth cycle of nivolumab. The receptors here all came from a human donor with classical Hodgkin lymphoma.

This chain joins TRBV4-3 and TRBJ2-7, with 11 bases identical to TRBD1. V shed 2 bases, J shed 3 bases, and the junction held 3 bases outside the gene matches. This CDR3 has 15 amino acids. The germline CDR1 and CDR2 sequences are LGHNA and YSLEER. The CDR3 here is CASSQSGTGGYEQYF. The DNA of the CDR3 is TGCGCCAGCAGCCAATCTGGGACAGGGGGCTACGAGCAGTACTTC.

This clone appeared a few times. The gene calls are TRBV21-1 and TRBJ2-7. TRBV21-1 is given as a pseudogene. The CDR3 has 13 amino acids. The CDR3 spells CASSKSFEGGQYF. CDR3 coding DNA: TGTGCCAGCAGCAAAAGCTTCGAGGGGGGGCAGTACTTC.

The rearrangement joins TRBV19 to TRBJ1-1; perhaps TRBD1 as D (5 bases). Trimming cost V 5 bases and J 1 base, with 8 bases left between them. The germline V gene has CDR1 LNHDA and CDR2 SQIVND (reference sequence). The CDR3 has 13 amino acids. This CDR3 reads CASSLGPNTEAFF. The CDR3 bases are TGTGCCAGTAGTCTGGGGCCGAACACTGAAGCTTTCTTT.